The 14 T cell receptor beta chains below were found in one sample sequenced in a study of cytomegalovirus exposure and HLA in healthy donors. Both 60 Vbeta primers and 13 Jbeta primers went into the PCR. Profiling relied on immunoSEQ multiplex PCR, and the TCRdb table lists in-frame clones only, not all of them. The sample lists 75,000 to 95,000 clones; 84% were seen once. Sequencing input: PBMCs. The source is a woman younger than 35 in good health and CMV-seropositive.

The V and J genes are TRBV7-8 and TRBJ2-3; 9 bases match TRBD2. The length of the CDR3 is 16 residues. Germline CDR1 is SGHVS and CDR2 is FQNEAQ. The trim removed 5 bases at V and 0 bases at J, leaving 6 bases unmatched. The CDR3 DNA reads as TGTGCCAGCAGCCGACTAGCGGCACATAGCACAGATACGCAGTATTTT. This encodes CASSRLAAHSTDTQYF.

The chain links TRBV7-6 to TRBJ2-7, with 9 bases aligning to TRBD1. This CDR3 has 13 amino acids. Per germline, CDR1 SGHVS and CDR2 FNYEAQ. V shed 5 bases and J 3 bases; nucleotides not matched to a gene: 2. The CDR3 coding sequence is TGTGCCAGCAGCGGACAGGGGTTCTACGAGCAGTACTTC. Translation: CASSGQGFYEQYF.

The gene calls are TRBV6-6 and TRBJ2-7, with no clear D. The CDR3 consists of 12 residues. Trimming removed 6 bases at V and 9 bases at J, with 15 bases between. Looked up from germline, CDR1 is MNHNY and CDR2 is SVGAGI (reference sequence). CDR3 residues: CASSVEIVGQYF. CDR3 DNA sequence: TGTGCCAGCAGCGTAGAGATCGTCGGGCAGTACTTC.

The J gene is TRBJ2-7, the V gene TRBV6-6, with a weak D call TRBD2 (6 bases). CDR1 is MNHNY and CDR2 is SVGAGI in the germline V gene (reference sequence). This CDR3 region has 13 residues. V was clipped by 6 bases and J by 0 bases, with 9 bases between them. The CDR3: CASRGDFSYEQYF. CDR3 bases: TGTGCCAGCAGGGGGGACTTCTCCTACGAGCAGTACTTC.

This clone has just one count. This rearrangement joins TRBV7-9 to TRBJ1-5; D is perhaps TRBD1 (6 bases). Germline loops: CDR1 SEHNR, CDR2 FQNEAQ (reference sequence). V shed 5 bases and J shed 3 bases, with 17 bases lying between them. CDR3 size: 16 residues. CDR3 DNA: TGTGCCAGCAGCGTCGCAGGGGCAGGACCCAATCAGCCCCAGCATTTT. It codes for CASSVAGAGPNQPQHF.

The rearrangement uses TRBV7-9 and TRBJ1-2; TRBD1 might be the D (6 bases). Between the trimmed V and J ends, which lost 5 bases and 4 bases, there was a span of 8 bases. Per the germline V gene, CDR1 is SEHNR and CDR2 is FQNEAQ (reference sequence). This CDR3 has 12 residues. CDR3 protein: CASSRDIYGYTF. CDR3 in DNA: TGTGCCAGCAGCAGGGACATCTATGGCTACACCTTC.

With regard to this clone: The germline gene is not matched at one end of the junction; a read error may be the cause. The rearrangement joins TRBV7-9 to TRBJ1-3, with a possible D match to TRBD1 (6 bases). Germline V CDR1 and CDR2: SEHNR, FQNEAQ (reference sequence). CDR3 size: 12 residues. CDR3 DNA: TGTGCCAGCAGCACCATTGACAGGTTGCCAAATTTT. Translating gives CASSTIDRLPNF.

The V call is TRBV19, the J call TRBJ1-4; TRBD1 matches 8 bases. Trimming at V came to 4 bases and at J to 10 bases, leaving 8 bases not matched to a gene. CDR3 size: 14 residues. The germline CDR1 and CDR2 sequences are LNHDA and SQIVND (reference sequence). This CDR3 is CASSKDRESGKLFF. As DNA, the CDR3 is TGTGCCAGTAGTAAGGACAGGGAGTCAGGAAAACTGTTTTTT.

This clone was seen only once. This chain joins TRBV9 and TRBJ2-5, with D unresolved. Germline V gene lookup returns CDR1 SGDLS and CDR2 YYNGEE. Trimming took off 2 bases at V and 5 bases at J, with 13 bases between the two ends. This CDR3 spans 14 amino acids. DNA of the CDR3: TGTGCCAGCAGCGTCTCTGACTCCGAGGAGACCCAGTACTTC. Residues: CASSVSDSEETQYF.

V and J are TRBV28 and TRBJ2-2; 8 bases fit TRBD1. V trimming: 11 bases; J trimming: 3 bases; junction bases outside the gene matches: 11. Germline lookup yields CDR1 MDHEN and CDR2 SYDVKM. This CDR3 has 15 amino acids. DNA for the CDR3: TGTGCCGCCCGGACAGGGAAGAGGGACACCGGGGAGCTGTTTTTT. It is translated as CAARTGKRDTGELFF.

This clone was counted between two and nine times. The rearrangement joins TRBV7-2 to TRBJ1-1; 7 positions match TRBD1. Trimming cost V 1 base and J 1 base; bases outside gene matches: 9. Germline CDR1 SGHTA, CDR2 FQGNSA. The CDR3 totals 17 residues. The CDR3 DNA is TGTGCCAGCAGCTTAGATCTCCTGGGACAGACGAACACTGAAGCTTTCTTT. Protein product: CASSLDLLGQTNTEAFF.

The chain combines TRBV7-9 with TRBJ2-1; D perhaps matches TRBD1 (5 bases). With 1 base removed from V and 10 bases from J, the gap between germline ends came to 14 bases. The germline gives CDR1 SEHNR, CDR2 FQNEAQ (reference sequence). The CDR3 sequence is 14 residues long. CDR3 amino acids: CASSLVQGRQEQFF. CDR3 bases: TGTGCCAGCAGCTTAGTTCAGGGTCGCCAGGAGCAGTTCTTC.

V is TRBV7-9 and J is TRBJ1-4; D is perhaps TRBD1 (5 bases). The CDR3 spans 15 residues. Germline values: CDR1 SEHNR, CDR2 FQNEAQ (reference sequence). The V and J ends lost 5 bases and 8 bases respectively, with 18 bases between them. The CDR3 here is CASSRGIGGGEKLFF. CDR3 nucleotide sequence: TGTGCCAGCAGCCGCGGGATTGGGGGTGGGGAAAAACTGTTTTTT.

The gene calls are TRBV25-1 and TRBJ2-1, with 8 bases that match TRBD2. CDR1 is MGHDK and CDR2 is SYGVNS in the germline V gene. The ends lost 4 bases at V and 9 bases at J; junction bases unmatched: 14. This CDR3 is 16 amino acids long. The chain's CDR3 is CASSAYASGPGSEQFF. The CDR3 DNA reads TGTGCCAGCAGTGCTTATGCTAGCGGGCCAGGGAGTGAGCAGTTCTTC.